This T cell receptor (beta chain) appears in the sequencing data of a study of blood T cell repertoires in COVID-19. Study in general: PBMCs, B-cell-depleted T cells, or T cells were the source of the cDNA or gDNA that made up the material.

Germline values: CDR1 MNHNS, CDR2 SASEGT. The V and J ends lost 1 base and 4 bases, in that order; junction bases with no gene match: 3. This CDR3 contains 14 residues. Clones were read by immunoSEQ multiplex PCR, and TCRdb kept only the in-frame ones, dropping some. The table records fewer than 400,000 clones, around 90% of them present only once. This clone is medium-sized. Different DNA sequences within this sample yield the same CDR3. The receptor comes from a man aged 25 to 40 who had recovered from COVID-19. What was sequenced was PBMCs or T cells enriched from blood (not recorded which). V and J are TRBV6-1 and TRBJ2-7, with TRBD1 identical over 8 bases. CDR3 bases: TGTGCCAGCAGTGAAGGGACAGGGCTATACGAGCAGTACTTC. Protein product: CASSEGTGLYEQYF.